The 8 T cell receptor beta chains below come from one sample, sequenced in a study of cytomegalovirus exposure and HLA in healthy donors. The PCR used 60 Vbeta and 13 Jbeta primers. TCRdb keeps only in-frame clones here, not all; method: immunoSEQ multiplex PCR. The table records about 200,000 clones, around 77% of them present only once. The specimen was PBMCs. The receptors originated from a woman aged 25-40 years in good health and CMV-seronegative.

The CDR3 is CASSRDSNEKLFF. CDR3 DNA sequence: TGCGCCAGCAGCCGGGACAGTAATGAAAAACTGTTTTTT. The rearrangement links TRBV5-1 to TRBJ1-4; 7 nucleotides line up with TRBD1. V lost 4 bases, J lost 4 bases, and 1 base stayed unmatched. The CDR3 loop spans 13 amino acids. CDR1 SGHRS and CDR2 YFSETQ come from the germline V gene.

The chain links TRBV25-1 to TRBJ1-4; the D is unclear. In germline, CDR1 is MGHDK, CDR2 SYGVNS. The CDR3 covers 11 residues. Trimming took 6 bases from V and 8 from J, leaving 7 bases between them. The CDR3 sequence is CASRFGEKLFF. The CDR3 region has the DNA TGTGCCAGCAGGTTCGGGGAAAAACTGTTTTTT. Supplemented by reference TRBV25-1 and TRBJ1-4, the full variable domain reads EADIYQTPRYLVIGTGKKITLECSQTMGHDKMYWYQQDPGMELHLIHYSYGVNSTEKGDLSSESTVSRIRTEHFPLTLESARPSHTSQYLCASRFGEKLFFGSGTQLSVL.

The rearrangement joins TRBV5-1 to TRBJ2-7; TRBD2 aligns across 14 bases. With 0 bases clipped from V and 1 base from J, the junction kept 0 bases outside the gene matches. Germline loops: CDR1 SGHRS, CDR2 YFSETQ. The length of the CDR3 is 16 residues. CDR3 DNA: TGCGCCAGCAGCTTGGGACTAGCGGGAGGGTCCTACGAGCAGTACTTC. It encodes CASSLGLAGGSYEQYF.

The rearrangement joins TRBV5-1 to TRBJ2-1; the D gene is possibly TRBD2 (5 bases). The V gene's germline CDR1 is SGHRS and CDR2 YFSETQ. The germline V and J ends were trimmed by 4 bases and 6 bases, with 17 bases remaining between them. CDR3 length: 15 residues. This CDR3 is CASSRTQLAGNEQFF. CDR3 DNA: TGCGCCAGCAGCCGGACTCAACTGGCGGGCAATGAGCAGTTCTTC.

The V gene is TRBV5-6, the J gene TRBJ1-2, with 10 bases fitting TRBD1. V trimming: 0 bases; J trimming: 7 bases; junction bases outside the gene matches: 9. Germline V gene sequence: CDR1 SGHDT, CDR2 YYEEEE. The CDR3 totals 16 residues. The CDR3 spells CASSLGTGGDLGGYTF. In DNA, the CDR3 is TGTGCCAGCAGCTTGGGGACAGGGGGTGATTTGGGTGGCTACACCTTC.

The chain links TRBV27 to TRBJ1-1; D is possibly TRBD1 (5 bases). Trimming took 1 base from V and 0 from J, leaving 9 bases between them. Per germline, CDR1 MNHEY and CDR2 SMNVEV (reference sequence). The CDR3 is 15 amino acids. DNA for the CDR3: TGTGCCAGCAGTTTATTCGCAGGGTTGAACACTGAAGCTTTCTTT. Its protein is CASSLFAGLNTEAFF.

This rearrangement joins TRBV15 to TRBJ2-7, with 11 bases identical to TRBD1. The CDR3 runs to 15 residues. The germline V gene has CDR1 LNHNV and CDR2 YYDKDF (reference sequence). The ends lost 3 bases at V and 4 bases at J; junction bases unmatched: 5. CDR3 region: CATSSFRDRGYEQYF. CDR3 in DNA: TGTGCCACCAGCAGTTTCCGGGACAGGGGGTACGAGCAGTACTTC.

This clone turned up a few times. The chain has TRBV5-1 and TRBJ1-1, with 7 bases that match TRBD1. Unmatched junction bases numbered 6, after V lost 3 bases and J lost 7 bases. Germline CDR1 is SGHRS and CDR2 is YFSETQ. The CDR3 has 13 amino acids. This chain's CDR3 is CASSSDRRGEAFF. Here the CDR3 DNA reads TGCGCCAGCAGCTCGGACAGGCGGGGTGAAGCTTTCTTT.